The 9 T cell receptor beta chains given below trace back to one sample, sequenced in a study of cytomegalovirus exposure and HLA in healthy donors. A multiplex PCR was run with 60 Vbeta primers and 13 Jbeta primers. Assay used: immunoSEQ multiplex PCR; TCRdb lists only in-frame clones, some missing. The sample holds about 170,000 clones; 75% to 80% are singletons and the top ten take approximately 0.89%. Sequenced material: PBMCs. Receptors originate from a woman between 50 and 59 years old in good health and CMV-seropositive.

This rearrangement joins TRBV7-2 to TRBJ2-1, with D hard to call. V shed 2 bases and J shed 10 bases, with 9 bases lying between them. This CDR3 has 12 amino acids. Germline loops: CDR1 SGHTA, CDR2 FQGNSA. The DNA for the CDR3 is TGTGCCAGCAGCTTAACCCACCGGGAGCAGTTCTTC. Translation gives CASSLTHREQFF.

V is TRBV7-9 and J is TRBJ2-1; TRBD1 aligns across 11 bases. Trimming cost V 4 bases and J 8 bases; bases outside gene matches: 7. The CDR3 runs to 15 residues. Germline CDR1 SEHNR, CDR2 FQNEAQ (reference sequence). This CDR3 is CASSSTGTGGDEQFF. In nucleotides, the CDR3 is TGTGCCAGCAGCTCGACCGGGACAGGGGGTGATGAGCAGTTCTTC. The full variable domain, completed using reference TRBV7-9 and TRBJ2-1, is DTGVSQNPRHKITKRGQNVTFRCDPISEHNRLYWYRQTLGQGPEFLTYFQNEAQLEKSRLLSDRFSAERPKGSFSTLEIQRTEQGDSAMYLCASSSTGTGGDEQFFGPGTRLTVL.

The CDR3 coding sequence is TGTGCCAGCAGCGCCCTCGCGGGGGATGAGACCCAGTACTTC. It encodes CASSALAGDETQYF. This chain links TRBV7-6 with TRBJ2-5, with 7 bases matching TRBD2. The CDR3 totals 14 residues. Germline V gene data show CDR1 as SGHVS and CDR2 as FNYEAQ. V lost 5 bases to trimming and J lost 5 bases; unmatched junction nucleotides: 8.

The CDR3 DNA sequence: TGTGCCAGCAGTTTATTAGCCCCACAGGGGTCCAGAGGAGATACGCAGTATTTT. This encodes CASSLLAPQGSRGDTQYF. This sequence joins TRBV28 and TRBJ2-3, with 7 bases that match TRBD1. Germline V lookup: CDR1 MDHEN, CDR2 SYDVKM. CDR3 length: 18 amino acids. The junction had 15 bases not matched to a gene; V was cut back by 1 base and J by 5 bases.

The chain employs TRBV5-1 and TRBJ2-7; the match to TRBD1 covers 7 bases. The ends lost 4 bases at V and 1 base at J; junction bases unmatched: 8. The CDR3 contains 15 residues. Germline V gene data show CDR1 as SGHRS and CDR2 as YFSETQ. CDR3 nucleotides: TGCGCCAGCAGCGTAGGGACAGCTAGATCCTACGAGCAGTACTTC. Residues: CASSVGTARSYEQYF.

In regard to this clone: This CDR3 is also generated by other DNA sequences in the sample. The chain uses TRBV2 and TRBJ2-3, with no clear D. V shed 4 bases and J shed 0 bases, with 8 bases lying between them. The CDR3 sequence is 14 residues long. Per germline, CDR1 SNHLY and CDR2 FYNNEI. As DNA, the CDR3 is TGTGCCAGCAGTGTGGAGTTAAGCACAGATACGCAGTATTTT. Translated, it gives CASSVELSTDTQYF.

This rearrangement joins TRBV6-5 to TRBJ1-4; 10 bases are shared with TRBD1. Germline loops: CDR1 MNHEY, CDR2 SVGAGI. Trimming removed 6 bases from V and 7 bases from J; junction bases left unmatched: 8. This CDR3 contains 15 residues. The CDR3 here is CASRQRQGAGEKLFF. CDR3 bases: TGTGCCAGCAGACAACGACAGGGGGCGGGTGAAAAACTGTTTTTT.

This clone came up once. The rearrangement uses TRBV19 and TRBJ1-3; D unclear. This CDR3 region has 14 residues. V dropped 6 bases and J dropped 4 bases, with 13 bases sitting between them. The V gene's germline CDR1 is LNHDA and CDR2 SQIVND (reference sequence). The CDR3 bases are TGTGCCAGTAGCTTATCGGTATCCGGAAACACCATATATTTT. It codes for CASSLSVSGNTIYF.

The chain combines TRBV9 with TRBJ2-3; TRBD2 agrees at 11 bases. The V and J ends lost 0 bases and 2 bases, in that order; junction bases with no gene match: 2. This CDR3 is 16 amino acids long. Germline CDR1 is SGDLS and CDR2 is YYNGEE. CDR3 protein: CASSVASGGPTDTQYF. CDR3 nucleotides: TGTGCCAGCAGCGTAGCTAGCGGGGGGCCCACAGATACGCAGTATTTT.